Listed below are T cell receptor beta chains from one sample, sequenced in a study of CD8 T cells in Susac syndrome. TCRdb used MiXCR to reprocess the immunoSEQ multiplex PCR reads, holding one entry per CDR3 protein. This sample has about 130,000 distinct CDR3 sequences, with around 86% found just once. Material for sequencing was CD8+ T cells from PBMCs. All receptors derive from a human donor with multiple sclerosis. Each CDR3 is given with its conserved first and last residue. Each record gives: CDR3 DNA, CDR3 protein, D gene, clone size, V gene, J gene. A D gene is named only where the DNA matches it firmly. Clone size is given for some rows only: seen once, a few or many times, or a class if the clone is expanded.

CDR3nt: TGTGCCAGCAGATCCAACTTTCACTACAATGAGCAGTTCTTC
CDR3aa: CASRSNFHYNEQFF
d_gene: NA
abundance: NA
v_gene: TRBV27
j_gene: TRBJ2-1

CDR3nt: TGTGCCTGGAGGGGCAGGAGTTATGGCTACACCTTC
CDR3aa: CAWRGRSYGYTF
d_gene: NA
abundance: NA
v_gene: TRBV30
j_gene: TRBJ1-2

CDR3nt: TGTGCCAGCAGCTTAGAGTTCGGACAGGGGCGGGACATTCAGTACTTC
CDR3aa: CASSLEFGQGRDIQYF
d_gene: TRBD1
abundance: NA
v_gene: TRBV11-3
j_gene: TRBJ2-4

CDR3nt: TGTGCCAGTAGGGGGCGGGGCGGAAACAATGAGCAGTTCTTC
CDR3aa: CASRGRGGNNEQFF
d_gene: NA
abundance: NA
v_gene: TRBV19
j_gene: TRBJ2-1

CDR3nt: TGTGCCACCAGTGATTTACGTGGGGAGGATACGCAGTATTTT
CDR3aa: CATSDLRGEDTQYF
d_gene: NA
abundance: NA
v_gene: TRBV24-1
j_gene: TRBJ2-3

CDR3nt: TGTGCCAGTAGTCCAGGGGGGGGCACTGAAGCTTTCTTT
CDR3aa: CASSPGGGTEAFF
d_gene: TRBD1
abundance: few
v_gene: TRBV2
j_gene: TRBJ1-1

CDR3nt: TGCAGTGCTCCAGACAGGAGAAACTACGAGCAGTACTTC
CDR3aa: CSAPDRRNYEQYF
d_gene: NA
abundance: NA
v_gene: TRBV20-1
j_gene: TRBJ2-7

CDR3nt: TGTGCCAGCAGGTCCAGGGGTCCCAATCAGCCCCAGCATTTT
CDR3aa: CASRSRGPNQPQHF
d_gene: NA
abundance: few
v_gene: TRBV6-4
j_gene: TRBJ1-5

CDR3nt: TGCAGTGCTAGGGGGATCTTAGGGGGCCTCAATCAGCCCCAGCATTTT
CDR3aa: CSARGILGGLNQPQHF
d_gene: TRBD1
abundance: NA
v_gene: TRBV20-1
j_gene: TRBJ1-5

CDR3nt: TGTGCCAGCAGTTACCCAACGACAGGGGGCCTTAGCAATCAGCCCCAGCATTTT
CDR3aa: CASSYPTTGGLSNQPQHF
d_gene: TRBD1
abundance: NA
v_gene: TRBV6-2/TRBV6-3
j_gene: TRBJ1-5

CDR3nt: TGTGCCACCAGTGACTCCAGGGGGACGGGACAGCCCCAGCATTTT
CDR3aa: CATSDSRGTGQPQHF
d_gene: TRBD1
abundance: NA
v_gene: TRBV24-1
j_gene: TRBJ1-5

CDR3nt: TGTGCCAGCACCAGCTCCTACAATGAGCAGTTCTTC
CDR3aa: CASTSSYNEQFF
d_gene: NA
abundance: NA
v_gene: TRBV5-5
j_gene: TRBJ2-1

CDR3nt: TGTGCCAGCAGCTTGGAGGGTGGGGAGTTCTACAATGAGCAGTTCTTC
CDR3aa: CASSLEGGEFYNEQFF
d_gene: NA
abundance: NA
v_gene: TRBV5-6
j_gene: TRBJ2-1

CDR3nt: TGTGCCTGGAGGGCAACTAGCGGGGTTTCCGGGGAGCTGTTTTTT
CDR3aa: CAWRATSGVSGELFF
d_gene: TRBD2
abundance: few
v_gene: TRBV30
j_gene: TRBJ2-2

CDR3nt: TGTGCCAGTAGCTATGGGCCCAACTACGAGCAGTACTTC
CDR3aa: CASSYGPNYEQYF
d_gene: NA
abundance: NA
v_gene: TRBV19
j_gene: TRBJ2-7

CDR3nt: TGTGCCAGCAGCCAATCCGAAGAAGCTTTCTTT
CDR3aa: CASSQSEEAFF
d_gene: NA
abundance: NA
v_gene: TRBV16
j_gene: TRBJ1-1

CDR3nt: TGTGCCAGTAGCGCCGTCGGAGCGGGTGGCACCGGGGAGCTGTTTTTT
CDR3aa: CASSAVGAGGTGELFF
d_gene: NA
abundance: NA
v_gene: TRBV19
j_gene: TRBJ2-2

CDR3nt: TGTGCCAGCAGACGCCATCTAGCGGGGGGGCGGAGTGAGCAGTTCTTC
CDR3aa: CASRRHLAGGRSEQFF
d_gene: TRBD2
abundance: NA
v_gene: TRBV12-3/TRBV12-4
j_gene: TRBJ2-1

CDR3nt: TGTGCCAGTAGTATGGGAGCGAGCTCTGGAAACACCATATATTTT
CDR3aa: CASSMGASSGNTIYF
d_gene: NA
abundance: NA
v_gene: TRBV19
j_gene: TRBJ1-3

CDR3nt: TGTGCCAGCAGCCCAAGGGAAGGGGAGGAAAAACTGTTTTTT
CDR3aa: CASSPREGEEKLFF
d_gene: NA
abundance: few
v_gene: TRBV7-2
j_gene: TRBJ1-4

CDR3nt: TGTGCCAGTAGTATAGATATGGAGACCTTTCTGTTCTTC
CDR3aa: CASSIDMETFLFF
d_gene: NA
abundance: NA
v_gene: TRBV19
j_gene: TRBJ2-1

CDR3nt: TGTGCCAGCAGCTCCCTACTAGGCACCGGGGAGCTGTTTTTT
CDR3aa: CASSSLLGTGELFF
d_gene: NA
abundance: few
v_gene: TRBV7-6
j_gene: TRBJ2-2

CDR3nt: TGTGCCAGCAGCGTAGCCAGCAATCAGCCCCAGCATTTT
CDR3aa: CASSVASNQPQHF
d_gene: NA
abundance: few
v_gene: TRBV9
j_gene: TRBJ1-5

CDR3nt: TGTGCCAGCAGTTTCTCACCTGCTCTCTACAATGAGCAGTTCTTC
CDR3aa: CASSFSPALYNEQFF
d_gene: NA
abundance: NA
v_gene: TRBV27
j_gene: TRBJ2-1

CDR3nt: TGTGCCAGCAGCTGGTGGGACAGGGAAACCAAAAACATTCAGTACTTC
CDR3aa: CASSWWDRETKNIQYF
d_gene: TRBD1
abundance: few
v_gene: TRBV7-8
j_gene: TRBJ2-4

CDR3nt: TGTGCCAGCGAGGATGACTACGAGCAGTACTTC
CDR3aa: CASEDDYEQYF
d_gene: NA
abundance: once
v_gene: TRBV2
j_gene: TRBJ2-7

CDR3nt: TGTGCCAGTAGCTTTGGGCGGGTCGGCTACACCTTC
CDR3aa: CASSFGRVGYTF
d_gene: NA
abundance: NA
v_gene: TRBV19
j_gene: TRBJ1-2

CDR3nt: TGTGCCAGCAGCTTAAGGACTAGCGGGAACCAAGAGACCCAGTACTTC
CDR3aa: CASSLRTSGNQETQYF
d_gene: TRBD2
abundance: NA
v_gene: TRBV7-2
j_gene: TRBJ2-5

CDR3nt: TGTGCCAGCAGTTACTCGATGGGACTAGCGACCACCGGGGAGCTGTTTTTT
CDR3aa: CASSYSMGLATTGELFF
d_gene: TRBD2
abundance: NA
v_gene: TRBV6-5
j_gene: TRBJ2-2

CDR3nt: TGTGCCATCAGTGAGTCCGGAGGGGAAGAGACCCAGTACTTC
CDR3aa: CAISESGGEETQYF
d_gene: NA
abundance: NA
v_gene: TRBV10-3
j_gene: TRBJ2-5

CDR3nt: TGTGCCAGCAGGGTGCGTTTCGATCAGCCCCAGCATTTT
CDR3aa: CASRVRFDQPQHF
d_gene: NA
abundance: NA
v_gene: TRBV6-1
j_gene: TRBJ1-5

CDR3nt: TGCGCCAGCAGCCCCGGGACGGGTAATTCCTACGAGCAGTACTTC
CDR3aa: CASSPGTGNSYEQYF
d_gene: NA
abundance: NA
v_gene: TRBV4-1
j_gene: TRBJ2-7

CDR3nt: TGTGCCAGCTCTTTCATTACAGACAATGAGCAGTTCTTC
CDR3aa: CASSFITDNEQFF
d_gene: NA
abundance: NA
v_gene: TRBV27
j_gene: TRBJ2-1

CDR3nt: TGTGCCAGCACGGAGACAGACTACAATGAGCAGTTCTTC
CDR3aa: CASTETDYNEQFF
d_gene: NA
abundance: NA
v_gene: TRBV2
j_gene: TRBJ2-1

CDR3nt: TGTGCCAGCAGGTGGGGACAGGGGATCCACAATGAGCAGTTCTTC
CDR3aa: CASRWGQGIHNEQFF
d_gene: TRBD1
abundance: NA
v_gene: TRBV12-3/TRBV12-4
j_gene: TRBJ2-1

CDR3nt: TGCAGTGCTAGAGATCACAGGGATCCCACCTACGAGCAGTACTTC
CDR3aa: CSARDHRDPTYEQYF
d_gene: NA
abundance: NA
v_gene: TRBV20-1
j_gene: TRBJ2-7

CDR3nt: TGTGCCAGTAGTTCCCACCGATTCAATGAGCAGTTCTTC
CDR3aa: CASSSHRFNEQFF
d_gene: NA
abundance: NA
v_gene: TRBV19
j_gene: TRBJ2-1